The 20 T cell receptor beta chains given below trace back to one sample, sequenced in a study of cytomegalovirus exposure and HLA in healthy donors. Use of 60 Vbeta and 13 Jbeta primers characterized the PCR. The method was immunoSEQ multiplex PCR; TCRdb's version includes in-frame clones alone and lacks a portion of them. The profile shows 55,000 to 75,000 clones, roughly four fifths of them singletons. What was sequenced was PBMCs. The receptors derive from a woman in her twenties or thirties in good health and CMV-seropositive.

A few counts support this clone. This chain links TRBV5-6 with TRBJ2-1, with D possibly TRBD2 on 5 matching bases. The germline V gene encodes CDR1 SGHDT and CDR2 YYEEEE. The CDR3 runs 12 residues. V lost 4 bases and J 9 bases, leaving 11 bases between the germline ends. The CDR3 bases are TGTGCCAGCAGCGGGAGTAGTGCTGAGCAGTTCTTC. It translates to CASSGSSAEQFF.

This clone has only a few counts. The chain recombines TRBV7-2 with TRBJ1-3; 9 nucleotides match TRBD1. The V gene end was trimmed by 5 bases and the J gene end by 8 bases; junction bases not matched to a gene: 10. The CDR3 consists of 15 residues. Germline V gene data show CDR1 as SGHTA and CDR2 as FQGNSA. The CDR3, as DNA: TGTGCCAGCAGCCCGGGACAGGGAGAAGGGGACACCATATATTTT. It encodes CASSPGQGEGDTIYF. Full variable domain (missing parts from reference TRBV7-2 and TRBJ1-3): GAGVSQSPSNKVTEKGKDVELRCDPISGHTALYWYRQSLGQGLEFLIYFQGNSAPDKSGLPSDRFSAERTGGSVSTLTIQRTQQEDSAVYLCASSPGQGEGDTIYFGEGSWLTVV.

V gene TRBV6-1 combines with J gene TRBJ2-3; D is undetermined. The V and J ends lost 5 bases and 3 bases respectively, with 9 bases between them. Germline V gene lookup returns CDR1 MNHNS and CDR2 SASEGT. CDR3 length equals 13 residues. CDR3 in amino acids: CASSSPQTDTQYF. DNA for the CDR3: TGTGCCAGCAGTTCCCCCCAGACAGATACGCAGTATTTT.

CDR3 region: CSVMTGGWTDTQYF. CDR3 coding DNA: TGCAGCGTGATGACAGGGGGCTGGACAGATACGCAGTATTTT. The chain has TRBV29-1 and TRBJ2-3; 10 positions agree with TRBD1. CDR3 length: 14 amino acids. Per germline, CDR1 SQVTM and CDR2 ANQGSEA. J was trimmed by 3 bases and V by 6 bases; bases with no gene match: 6.

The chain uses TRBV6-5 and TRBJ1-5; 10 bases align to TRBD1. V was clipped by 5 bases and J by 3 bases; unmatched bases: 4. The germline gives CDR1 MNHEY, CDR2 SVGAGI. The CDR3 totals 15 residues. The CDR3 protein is CASSPTGGVNQPQHF. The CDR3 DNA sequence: TGTGCCAGCAGTCCGACAGGGGGCGTCAATCAGCCCCAGCATTTT.

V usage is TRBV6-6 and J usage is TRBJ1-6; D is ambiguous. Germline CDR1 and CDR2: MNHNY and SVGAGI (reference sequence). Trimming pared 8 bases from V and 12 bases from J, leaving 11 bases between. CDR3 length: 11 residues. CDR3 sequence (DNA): TGTGCCAGCCAAGGCGGGTTACCCCTCCACTTT. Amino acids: CASQGGLPLHF.

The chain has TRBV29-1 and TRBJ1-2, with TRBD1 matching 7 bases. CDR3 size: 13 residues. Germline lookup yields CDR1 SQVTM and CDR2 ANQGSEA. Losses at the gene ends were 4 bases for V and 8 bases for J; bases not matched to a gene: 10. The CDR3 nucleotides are TGCAGCGTTGGGGCCCCAGGGGGTGGAGGCTACACCTTC. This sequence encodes CSVGAPGGGGYTF.

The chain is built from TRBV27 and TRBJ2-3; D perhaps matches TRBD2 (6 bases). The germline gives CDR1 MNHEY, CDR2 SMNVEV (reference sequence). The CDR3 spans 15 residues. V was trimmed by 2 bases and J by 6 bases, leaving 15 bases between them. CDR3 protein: CASSLRRGELDTQYF. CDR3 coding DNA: TGTGCCAGCAGTTTACGGCGGGGAGAGTTGGATACGCAGTATTTT.

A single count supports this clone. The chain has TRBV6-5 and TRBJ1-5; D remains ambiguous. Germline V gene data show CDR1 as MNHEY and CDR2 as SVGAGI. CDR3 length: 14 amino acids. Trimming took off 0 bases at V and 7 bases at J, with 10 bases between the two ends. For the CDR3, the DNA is TGTGCCAGCAGTTACTCGAGCGGGGAACAGCCCCAGCATTTT. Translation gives CASSYSSGEQPQHF.

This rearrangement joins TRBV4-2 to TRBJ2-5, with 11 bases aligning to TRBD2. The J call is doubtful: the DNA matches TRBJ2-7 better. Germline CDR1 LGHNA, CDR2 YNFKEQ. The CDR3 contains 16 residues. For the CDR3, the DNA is TGTGCCAGCAGCCAAGCCGAGACTAGCGGGAACTACGAGCAGTACTTC. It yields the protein CASSQAETSGNYEQYF.

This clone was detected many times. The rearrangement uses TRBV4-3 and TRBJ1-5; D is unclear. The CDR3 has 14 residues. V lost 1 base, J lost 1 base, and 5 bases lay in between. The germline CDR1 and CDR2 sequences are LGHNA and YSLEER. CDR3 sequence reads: CASSQAYSNQPQHF. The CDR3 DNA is TGCGCCAGCAGCCAAGCCTACAGCAATCAGCCCCAGCATTTT.

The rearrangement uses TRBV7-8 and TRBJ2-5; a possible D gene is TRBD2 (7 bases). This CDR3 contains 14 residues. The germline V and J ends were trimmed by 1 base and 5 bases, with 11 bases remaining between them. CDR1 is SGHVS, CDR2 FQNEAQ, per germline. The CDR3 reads CASSLGGGRETQYF. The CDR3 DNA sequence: TGTGCCAGCAGCTTAGGGGGGGGCAGGGAGACCCAGTACTTC.

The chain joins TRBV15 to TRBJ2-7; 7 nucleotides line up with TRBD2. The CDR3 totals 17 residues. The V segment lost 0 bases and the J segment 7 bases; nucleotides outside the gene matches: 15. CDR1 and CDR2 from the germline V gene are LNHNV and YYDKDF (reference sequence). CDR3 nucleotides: TGTGCCACCAGCAGAGATCAGCGGGAACCCCATCAGGGAGAGCAGTACTTC. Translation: CATSRDQREPHQGEQYF.

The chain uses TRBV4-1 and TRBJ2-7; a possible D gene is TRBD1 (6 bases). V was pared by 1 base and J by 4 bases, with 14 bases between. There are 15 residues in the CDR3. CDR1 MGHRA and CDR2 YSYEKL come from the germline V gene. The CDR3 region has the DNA TGCGCCAGCAGCCAAGTAGAGGGGGTAGGATACGAGCAGTACTTC. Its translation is CASSQVEGVGYEQYF.

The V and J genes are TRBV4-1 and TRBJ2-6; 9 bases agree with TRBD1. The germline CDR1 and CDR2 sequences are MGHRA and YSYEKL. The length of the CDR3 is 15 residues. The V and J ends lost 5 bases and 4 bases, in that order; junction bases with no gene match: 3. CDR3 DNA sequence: TGCGCCAGCAGCACCGGGACAGGGGGGGCCAACGTCCTGACTTTC. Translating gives CASSTGTGGANVLTF.

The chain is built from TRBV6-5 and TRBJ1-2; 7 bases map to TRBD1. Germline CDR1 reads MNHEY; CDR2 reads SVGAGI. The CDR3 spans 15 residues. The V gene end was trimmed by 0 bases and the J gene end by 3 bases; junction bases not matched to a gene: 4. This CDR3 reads CASSYSGGTDYGYTF. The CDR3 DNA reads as TGTGCCAGCAGTTACTCAGGGGGCACTGACTATGGCTACACCTTC.

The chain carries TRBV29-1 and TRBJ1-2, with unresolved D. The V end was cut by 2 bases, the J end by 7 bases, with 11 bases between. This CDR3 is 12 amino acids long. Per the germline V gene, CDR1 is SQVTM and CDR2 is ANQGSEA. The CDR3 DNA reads TGCAGCGTTGAAACGCACAGTAGTGGCTACACCTTC. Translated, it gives CSVETHSSGYTF.

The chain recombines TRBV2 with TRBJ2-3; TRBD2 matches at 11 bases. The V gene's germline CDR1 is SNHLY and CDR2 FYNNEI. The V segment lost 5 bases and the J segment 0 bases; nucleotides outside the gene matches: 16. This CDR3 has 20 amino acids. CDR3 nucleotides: TGTGCCAGCAGTTCTGGGTATAGAACTAGCGGGAGTTGGAGCACAGATACGCAGTATTTT. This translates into CASSSGYRTSGSWSTDTQYF. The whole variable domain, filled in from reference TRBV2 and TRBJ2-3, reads EPEVTQTPSHQVTQMGQEVILRCVPISNHLYFYWYRQILGQKVEFLVSFYNNEISEKSEIFDDQFSVERPDGSNFTLKIRSTKLEDSAMYFCASSSGYRTSGSWSTDTQYFGPGTRLTVL.

CDR3 sequence reads: CASSLGQSKPAFF. The CDR3 nucleotides are TGTGCCAGCAGCCTGGGACAATCCAAGCCCGCTTTCTTT. The V and J genes are TRBV5-6 and TRBJ1-1; D may be TRBD1 (6 bases). The V end was cut by 4 bases, the J end by 11 bases, with 18 bases between. The CDR3 contains 13 residues. The germline V gene has CDR1 SGHDT and CDR2 YYEEEE.

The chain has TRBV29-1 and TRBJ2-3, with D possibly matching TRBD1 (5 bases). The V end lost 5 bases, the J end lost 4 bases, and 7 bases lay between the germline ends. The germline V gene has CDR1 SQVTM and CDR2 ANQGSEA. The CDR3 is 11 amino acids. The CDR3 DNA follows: TGCAGCGTTTCAGGGCCAGATACGCAGTATTTT. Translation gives CSVSGPDTQYF.